This entry is about one T cell receptor (beta chain). These data come from a study of control samples from healthy donors and cancer patients. Sequencing used immunoSEQ multiplex PCR; TCRdb keeps in-frame clones, though not all of them. The sample holds tens of thousands of clones; around 95% are singletons and the top ten take 1.5% to 2%. The receptor was derived from a woman in her 30s in good health. Sequencing used blood.

The CDR3 loop is CASSHLQGTEAFF. Here the CDR3 DNA reads TGTGCCAGCAGCCACTTACAGGGCACTGAAGCTTTCTTT. The chain joins TRBV3-1 (or the pseudogene TRBV3-2) to TRBJ1-1, with D maybe TRBD1 (6 bases). CDR3 length: 13 residues. V was cut by 3 bases and J by 4 bases, with 9 bases left in between. CDR1 is LGHDT and CDR2 is YNNKEL in the germline V gene (reference sequence).